This T cell receptor beta chain was identified during a study of cytomegalovirus exposure and HLA in healthy donors. Produced via immunoSEQ multiplex PCR; TCRdb's table is partial and in-frame only. The sample contains 130,000 to 150,000 clones, 85% to 90% of which appear only once. CDR3 length: 18 amino acids. V was trimmed by 3 bases and J by 4 bases, leaving 19 bases between them. Germline CDR1 KGHSH, CDR2 LQKENI. The sample taken for sequencing was PBMCs. The receptor's source is a woman younger than 35 in good health and CMV-seropositive. The rearrangement uses TRBV18 and TRBJ1-6, with a weak D call TRBD1 (6 bases). CDR3 sequence (DNA): TGTGCCAGCTCACCCGTCCGACAGGCCGAATTTTATAATTCACCCCTCCACTTT. Translation: CASSPVRQAEFYNSPLHF.